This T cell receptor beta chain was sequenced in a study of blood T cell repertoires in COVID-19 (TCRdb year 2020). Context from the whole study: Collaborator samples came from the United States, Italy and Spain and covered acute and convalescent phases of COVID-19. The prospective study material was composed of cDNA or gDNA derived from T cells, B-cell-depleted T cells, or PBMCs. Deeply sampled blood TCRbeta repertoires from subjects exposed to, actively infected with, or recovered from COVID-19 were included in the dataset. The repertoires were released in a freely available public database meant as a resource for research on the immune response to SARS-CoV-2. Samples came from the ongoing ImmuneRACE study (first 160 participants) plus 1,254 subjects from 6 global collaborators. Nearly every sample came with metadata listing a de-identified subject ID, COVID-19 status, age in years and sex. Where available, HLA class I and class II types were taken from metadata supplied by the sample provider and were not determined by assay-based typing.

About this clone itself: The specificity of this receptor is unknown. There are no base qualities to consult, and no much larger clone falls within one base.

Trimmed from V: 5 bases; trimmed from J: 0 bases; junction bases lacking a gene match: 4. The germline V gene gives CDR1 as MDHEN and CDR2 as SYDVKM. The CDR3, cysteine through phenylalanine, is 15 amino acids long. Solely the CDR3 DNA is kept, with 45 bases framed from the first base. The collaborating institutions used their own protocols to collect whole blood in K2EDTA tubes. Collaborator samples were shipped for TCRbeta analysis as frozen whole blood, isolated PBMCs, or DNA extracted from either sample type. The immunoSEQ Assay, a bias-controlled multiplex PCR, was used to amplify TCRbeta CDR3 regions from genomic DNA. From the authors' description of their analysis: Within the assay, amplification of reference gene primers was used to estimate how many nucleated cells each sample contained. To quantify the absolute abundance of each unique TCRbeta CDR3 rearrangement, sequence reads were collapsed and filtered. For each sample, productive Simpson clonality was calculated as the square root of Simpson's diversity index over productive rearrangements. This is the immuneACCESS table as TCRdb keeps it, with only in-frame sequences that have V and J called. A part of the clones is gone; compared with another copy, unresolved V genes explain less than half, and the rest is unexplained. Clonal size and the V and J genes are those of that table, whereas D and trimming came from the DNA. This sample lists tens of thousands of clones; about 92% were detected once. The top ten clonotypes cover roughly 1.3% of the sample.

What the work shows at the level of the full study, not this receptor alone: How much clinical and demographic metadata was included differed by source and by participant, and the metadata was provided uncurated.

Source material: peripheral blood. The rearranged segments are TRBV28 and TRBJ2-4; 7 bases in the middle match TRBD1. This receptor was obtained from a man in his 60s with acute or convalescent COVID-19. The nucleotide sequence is TGTGCCAGCAGTCAGTCAGGGGGAGCCAAAAACATTCAGTACTTC. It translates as CASSQSGGAKNIQYF. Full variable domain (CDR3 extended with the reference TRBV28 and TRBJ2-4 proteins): DVKVTQSSRYLVKRTGEKVFLECVQDMDHENMFWYRQDPGLGLRLIYFSYDVKMKEKGDIPEGYSVSREKKERFSLILESASTNQTSMYLCASSQSGGAKNIQYFGAGTRLSVL.